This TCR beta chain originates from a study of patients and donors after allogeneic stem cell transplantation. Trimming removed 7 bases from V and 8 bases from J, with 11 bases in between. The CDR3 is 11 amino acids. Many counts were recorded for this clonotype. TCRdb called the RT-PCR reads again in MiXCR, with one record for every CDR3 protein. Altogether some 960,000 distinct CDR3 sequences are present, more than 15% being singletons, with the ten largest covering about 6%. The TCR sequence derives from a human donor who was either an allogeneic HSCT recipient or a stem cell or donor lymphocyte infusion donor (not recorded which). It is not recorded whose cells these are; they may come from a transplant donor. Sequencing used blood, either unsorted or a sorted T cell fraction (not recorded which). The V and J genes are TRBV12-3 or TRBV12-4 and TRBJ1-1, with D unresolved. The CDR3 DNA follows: TGTGCCAGCACCCTCCAAGGGGAAGCTTTCTTT. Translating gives CASTLQGEAFF.